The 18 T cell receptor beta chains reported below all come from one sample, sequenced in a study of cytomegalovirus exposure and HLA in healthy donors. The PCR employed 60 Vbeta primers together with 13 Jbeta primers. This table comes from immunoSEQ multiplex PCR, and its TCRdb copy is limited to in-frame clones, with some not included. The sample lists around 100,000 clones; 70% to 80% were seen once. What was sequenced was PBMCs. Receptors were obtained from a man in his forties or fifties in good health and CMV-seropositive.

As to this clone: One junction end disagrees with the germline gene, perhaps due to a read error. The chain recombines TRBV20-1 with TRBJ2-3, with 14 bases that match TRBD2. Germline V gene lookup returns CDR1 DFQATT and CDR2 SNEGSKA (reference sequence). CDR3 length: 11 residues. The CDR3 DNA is TGCAGTGCTAGAGGACTAGCGGGGGGGCCTTTT. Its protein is CSARGLAGGPF.

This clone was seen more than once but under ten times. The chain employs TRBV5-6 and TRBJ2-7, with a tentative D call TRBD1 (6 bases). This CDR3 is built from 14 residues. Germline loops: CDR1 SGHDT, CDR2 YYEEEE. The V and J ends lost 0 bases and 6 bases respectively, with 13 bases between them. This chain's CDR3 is CASSLASLGAEQYF. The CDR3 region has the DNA TGTGCCAGCAGCTTGGCCTCATTGGGGGCCGAGCAGTACTTC.

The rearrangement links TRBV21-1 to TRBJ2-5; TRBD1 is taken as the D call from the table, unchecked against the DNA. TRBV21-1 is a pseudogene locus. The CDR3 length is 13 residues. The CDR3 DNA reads TGTGCCAGCTTCCCGACAGAAGAAGAGACCCAGTACTTC. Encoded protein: CASFPTEEETQYF.

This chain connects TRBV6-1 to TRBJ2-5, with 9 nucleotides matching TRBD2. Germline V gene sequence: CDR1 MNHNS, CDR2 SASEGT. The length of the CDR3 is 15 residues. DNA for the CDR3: TGTGCTAACAGCAGGTGGACTAGCGCGGAAGAGACCCAGTACTTC. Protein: CANSRWTSAEETQYF.

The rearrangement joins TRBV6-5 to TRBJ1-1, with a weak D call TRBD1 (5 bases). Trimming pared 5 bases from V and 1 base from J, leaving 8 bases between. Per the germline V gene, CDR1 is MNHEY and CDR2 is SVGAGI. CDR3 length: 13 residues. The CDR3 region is CASSPRENTEAFF. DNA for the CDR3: TGTGCCAGCAGTCCCAGGGAGAACACTGAAGCTTTCTTT.

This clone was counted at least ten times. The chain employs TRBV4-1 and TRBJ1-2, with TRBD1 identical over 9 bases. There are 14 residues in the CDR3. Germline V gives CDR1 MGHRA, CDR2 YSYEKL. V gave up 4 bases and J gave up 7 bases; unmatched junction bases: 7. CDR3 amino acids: CASSRATGGFGYTF. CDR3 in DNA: TGCGCCAGCAGCCGCGCCACAGGGGGCTTTGGCTACACCTTC.

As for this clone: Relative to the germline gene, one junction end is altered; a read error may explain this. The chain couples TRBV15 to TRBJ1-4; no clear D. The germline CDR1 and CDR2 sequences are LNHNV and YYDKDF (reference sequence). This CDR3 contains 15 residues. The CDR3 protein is CATSRDRGRDEKLLF. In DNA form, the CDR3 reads TGTGCCACCAGCAGAGATCGTGGTCGGGATGAAAAACTGCTTTTT.

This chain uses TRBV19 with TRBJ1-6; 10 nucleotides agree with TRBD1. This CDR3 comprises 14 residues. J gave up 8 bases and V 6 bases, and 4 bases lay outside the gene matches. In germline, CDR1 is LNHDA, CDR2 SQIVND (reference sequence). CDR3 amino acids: CASSPDRGHSPLHF. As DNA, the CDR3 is TGTGCCAGTAGCCCCGACAGGGGGCATTCACCCCTCCACTTT.

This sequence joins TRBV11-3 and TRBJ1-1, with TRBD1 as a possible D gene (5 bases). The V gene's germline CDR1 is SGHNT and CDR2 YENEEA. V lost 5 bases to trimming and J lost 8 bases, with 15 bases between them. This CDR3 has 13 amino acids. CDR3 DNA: TGTGCCAGCAGCGCCCAGACAGCCCAAGAAGCTTTCTTT. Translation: CASSAQTAQEAFF.

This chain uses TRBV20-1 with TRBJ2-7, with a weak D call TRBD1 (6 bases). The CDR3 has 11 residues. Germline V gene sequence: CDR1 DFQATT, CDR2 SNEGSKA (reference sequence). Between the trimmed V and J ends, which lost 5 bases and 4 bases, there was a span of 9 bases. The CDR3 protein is CSAPDRYEQYF. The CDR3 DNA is TGCAGTGCTCCGGACAGATACGAGCAGTACTTC.

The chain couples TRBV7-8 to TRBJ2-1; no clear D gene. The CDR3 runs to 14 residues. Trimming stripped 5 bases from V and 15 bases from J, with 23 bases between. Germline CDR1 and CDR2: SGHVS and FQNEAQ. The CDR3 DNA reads TGTGCCAGCAGCACCCGCCCCTTCTCCGGTGGTGCGTTCTTC. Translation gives CASSTRPFSGGAFF.

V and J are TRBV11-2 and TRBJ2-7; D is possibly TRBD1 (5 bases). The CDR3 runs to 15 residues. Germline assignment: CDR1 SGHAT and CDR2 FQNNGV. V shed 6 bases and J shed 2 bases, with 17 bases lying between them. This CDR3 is CASRPPAGATYEQYF. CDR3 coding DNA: TGTGCCAGCAGGCCCCCCGCTGGGGCTACCTACGAGCAGTACTTC.

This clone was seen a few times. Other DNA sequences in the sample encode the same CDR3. The CDR3 loop reads CASVRGGSTDTQYF. The CDR3 DNA sequence: TGCGCCAGCGTCCGGGGGGGTAGCACAGATACGCAGTATTTT. This sequence joins TRBV5-1 and TRBJ2-3, with 8 bases matching TRBD2. Germline V gene data show CDR1 as SGHRS and CDR2 as YFSETQ. V trimming: 7 bases; J trimming: 0 bases; junction bases outside the gene matches: 4. This CDR3 spans 14 amino acids.

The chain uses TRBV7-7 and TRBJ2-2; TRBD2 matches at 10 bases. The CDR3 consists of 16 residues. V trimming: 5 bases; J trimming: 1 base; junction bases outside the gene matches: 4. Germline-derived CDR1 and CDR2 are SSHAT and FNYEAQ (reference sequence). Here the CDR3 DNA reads TGTGCCAGCAGCCCCCGGACTAGCGGGAACACCGGGGAGCTGTTTTTT. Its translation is CASSPRTSGNTGELFF.

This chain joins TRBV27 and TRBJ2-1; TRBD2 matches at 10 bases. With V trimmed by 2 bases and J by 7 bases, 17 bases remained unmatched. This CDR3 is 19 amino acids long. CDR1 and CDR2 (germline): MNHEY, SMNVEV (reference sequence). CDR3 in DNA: TGTGCCAGCAGTTTAAATGCGTGGGGAGGGGGACTAGCGTCGAATGAGCAGTTCTTC. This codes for CASSLNAWGGGLASNEQFF.

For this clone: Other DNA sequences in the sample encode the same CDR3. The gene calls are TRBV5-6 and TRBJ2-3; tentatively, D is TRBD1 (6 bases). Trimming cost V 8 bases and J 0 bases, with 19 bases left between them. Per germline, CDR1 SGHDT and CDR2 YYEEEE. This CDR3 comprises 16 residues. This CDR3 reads CASRSWTDHSTDTQYF. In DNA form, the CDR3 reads TGTGCCAGTAGGTCTTGGACAGACCATAGCACAGATACGCAGTATTTT.

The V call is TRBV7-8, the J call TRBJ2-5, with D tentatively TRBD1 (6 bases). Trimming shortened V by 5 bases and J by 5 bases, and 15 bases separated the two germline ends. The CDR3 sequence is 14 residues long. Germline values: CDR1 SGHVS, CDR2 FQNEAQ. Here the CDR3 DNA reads TGTGCCAGCAGCCCCGCGACCCAGGGGGAGACCCAGTACTTC. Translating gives CASSPATQGETQYF.

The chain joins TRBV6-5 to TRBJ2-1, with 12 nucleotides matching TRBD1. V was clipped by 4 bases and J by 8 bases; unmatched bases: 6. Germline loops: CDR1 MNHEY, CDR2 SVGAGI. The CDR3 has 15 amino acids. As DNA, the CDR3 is TGTGCCAGCAGTTCCGGGACAGGGGGCGCGGATGAGCAGTTCTTC. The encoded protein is CASSSGTGGADEQFF.